Detailed here is one T cell receptor beta chain. Germline V CDR1 and CDR2: SGHRS, YFSETQ. The CDR3 covers 15 residues. V lost 4 bases, J lost 5 bases, and 9 bases stayed unmatched. This sample was included in a study of blood T cell repertoires in COVID-19. Study background: Samples representing acute and convalescent COVID-19 were sourced from the United States, Italy and Spain. Sample material is recorded as cDNA or gDNA derived from T cells, B-cell-depleted T cells, or PBMCs.

Authors' methods: The assay estimated nucleated cells by amplifying reference gene primers. This table comes from immunoSEQ multiplex PCR, and its TCRdb copy is limited to in-frame clones, with some not included. D and trimming were read from the DNA, whereas the V and J calls and clone size are those reported in that table. Among over 95,000 clones listed, roughly 91% were seen once. This TCR was recovered from a human donor with acute or convalescent COVID-19. The donor label of this sample is uncertain. V usage is TRBV5-1 and J usage is TRBJ2-3, with TRBD2 matching over 8 bases. The sample comprised peripheral blood. The CDR3 DNA reads as TGCGCCAGCAGCCCCGGCCAGCGGGAGTTAGATACGCAGTATTTT. Encoded protein: CASSPGQRELDTQYF. Combining the CDR3 with reference TRBV5-1 and TRBJ2-3 gives the whole variable domain KAGVTQTPRYLIKTRGQQVTLSCSPISGHRSVSWYQQTPGQGLQFLFEYFSETQRNKGNFPGRFSGRQFSNSRSEMNVSTLELGDSALYLCASSPGQRELDTQYFGPGTRLTVL.